The T cell receptor beta chain described here comes from a study of blood T cells in healthy people across ages. Notes on the study in general: Unsorted PBMCs ruled out conclusive naive versus antigen-experienced comparison.

A J-beta primer mix and a sample-barcoded 5' primer were used in a second PCR of roughly 7 to 12 cycles. TCRdb analysed the 5' RACE reads with MiXCR anew, one entry per CDR3 protein. The sample holds 850,000 to 1,100,000 distinct CDR3 sequences, more than 30% seen once. The CDR3 is 13 amino acids. Germline lookup yields CDR1 SGHDN and CDR2 FVKESK. The V gene lost 6 bases and the J gene lost 4 bases, with 10 bases spanning the gap. This clonotype occurred a few times. Its antigen is not known. Sequencing was done on a sample of blood. J is TRBJ1-5 and V is TRBV14, with TRBD1 as a possible D gene (6 bases). The sequence was collected from a man younger than 35 in good health. CDR3 protein: CASSDQGNQPQHF. In nucleotides, the CDR3 is TGTGCCAGCAGTGATCAGGGGAATCAGCCCCAGCATTTT.